This T cell receptor beta chain was captured in a study of identical twins. General study results and limits: Models predicted too little out-of-frame TCR alpha sharing in monozygotic twins.

Germline CDR1 is MNHEY and CDR2 is SVGAGI. The CDR3 is 18 residues long. Germline trimming cut 0 bases from V and 4 bases from J; bases unmatched to any gene: 11. This clonotype was seen more than once but under ten times. The antigen remains unidentified. MiXCR, applied by TCRdb to the 5' RACE reads, yields one record per CDR3 protein. The sample carries around 1.7 million distinct CDR3 sequences, around 33% recorded once. Sample: cord blood. The source of this sequence is a newborn girl in good health. The J gene is TRBJ2-2, the V gene TRBV6-5; TRBD1 matches 7 bases. The CDR3 DNA reads as TGTGCCAGCAGTTACTCCCATCCAGACAGGGTGGGCACCGGGGAGCTGTTTTTT. It translates to CASSYSHPDRVGTGELFF.